The 22 T cell receptor beta chains given below trace back to one sample, sequenced in a study of blood T cells in healthy people across ages (dated by TCRdb to the mid-2010s). The protocol used for the library was 5' RACE. The sequencer listed for this sample is Illumina HiSeq 2500. A second PCR of roughly 7 to 12 cycles was performed with a sample-barcoded 5' primer and a J-beta primer mix. TCRdb redid the processing of the public reads, applying fastp at Q25 and MiXCR, and retained in-frame beta chains. Each CDR3 protein appears once, grouped with its most common genes and DNA. A total of about 1.6 million distinct CDR3 sequences appear in this sample, 30% to 35% of them only once. The ten largest clonotypes hold about 10% of the sample. The sequenced sample was blood. The source is a woman in her 30s in good health.

The chain couples TRBV20-1 to TRBJ2-3; 10 positions agree with TRBD1. Germline CDR1 is DFQATT and CDR2 is SNEGSKA (reference sequence). Trimming took 3 bases from V and 2 from J; bases not matched to a gene: 11. This CDR3 is 17 amino acids long. The CDR3 DNA sequence: TGCAGTGCTAGCGGCCCTTACGGGACAGGGGCCACAGATACGCAGTATTTT. This encodes CSASGPYGTGATDTQYF.

The chain joins TRBV4-1 to TRBJ2-7; perhaps TRBD1 as D (5 bases). V lost 1 base and J 4 bases, leaving 14 bases between the germline ends. The CDR3 length is 15 residues. The V gene's germline CDR1 is MGHRA and CDR2 YSYEKL. DNA of the CDR3: TGCGCCAGCAGCCAAGGGACCGGGTCAGGGTACGAGCAGTACTTC. It translates to CASSQGTGSGYEQYF.

The V and J genes are TRBV20-1 and TRBJ2-1; 11 nucleotides match TRBD2. The CDR3 is 14 residues long. CDR1 is DFQATT and CDR2 is SNEGSKA in the germline V gene (reference sequence). The CDR3 DNA reads TGCAATGCCCAACTTAGCGGGAGGGCCTATGAGCAGTTCTTC. Its protein is CNAQLSGRAYEQFF.

This chain connects TRBV4-2 to TRBJ1-5; D may be TRBD1 (5 bases). Germline V gene sequence: CDR1 LGHNA, CDR2 YNFKEQ. Trimming cost V 3 bases and J 4 bases, with 7 bases left between them. The CDR3 is 13 amino acids. The CDR3: CASSQTVNQPQHF. In DNA form, the CDR3 reads TGTGCCAGCAGCCAGACAGTAAATCAGCCCCAGCATTTT.

V and J are TRBV20-1 and TRBJ2-7, with 10 bases that match TRBD2. Losses at the gene ends were 5 bases for V and 2 bases for J; bases not matched to a gene: 3. The CDR3 spans 13 residues. Germline CDR1 DFQATT, CDR2 SNEGSKA (reference sequence). The CDR3: CSAAGLATYEQYF. The CDR3 bases are TGCAGTGCTGCGGGACTAGCGACCTACGAGCAGTACTTC.

J is TRBJ2-7 and V is TRBV29-1; 10 bases agree with TRBD2. Germline V gene data show CDR1 as SQVTM and CDR2 as ANQGSEA. The length of the CDR3 is 16 residues. V trimming: 6 bases; J trimming: 0 bases; junction bases outside the gene matches: 11. The CDR3 DNA reads as TGCAGCGTCACCAAGATTACTAGCGGGATCTCCTACGAGCAGTACTTC. Protein: CSVTKITSGISYEQYF.

This chain links TRBV5-1 with TRBJ2-5, with a possible D match to TRBD2 (6 bases). CDR1 SGHRS and CDR2 YFSETQ come from the germline V gene. The V end was cut by 0 bases, the J end by 0 bases, with 18 bases between. The CDR3 length is 18 residues. The CDR3 loop reads CASSLGAWTTRNQETQYF. CDR3 DNA sequence: TGCGCCAGCAGCTTGGGGGCCTGGACTACCCGCAACCAAGAGACCCAGTACTTC.

The chain combines TRBV2 with TRBJ2-4, with D possibly being TRBD2 (5 bases). The J call may be wrong; the DNA end is better matched by TRBJ2-7. Germline values: CDR1 SNHLY, CDR2 FYNNEI. The CDR3 is 13 amino acids. The CDR3, as DNA: TGTGCCAGTAACGAGGGCCTAGACTACGAGCAGTACTTC. Amino acids: CASNEGLDYEQYF.

Details on this clonotype: One base away lies a much larger clone, so this may be a sequencing read error. The genes are TRBV6-1 and TRBJ2-7; D not resolved. CDR1 and CDR2 (germline): MNHNS, SASEGT. The CDR3 loop spans 13 amino acids. The V end lost 1 base, the J end lost 4 bases, and 8 bases lay between the germline ends. The CDR3 spells CASSEVPTYEQYF. As DNA, the CDR3 is TGTGCCAGCAGTGAAGTACCTACTTACGAGCAGTACTTC.

V is TRBV20-1 and J is TRBJ2-3; D perhaps matches TRBD2 (6 bases). Germline CDR1 and CDR2: DFQATT and SNEGSKA (reference sequence). The CDR3 runs to 15 residues. Between the trimmed V and J ends, which lost 5 bases and 7 bases, there was a span of 22 bases. CDR3 nucleotide sequence: TGCAGTGCTCCCCTGGCCAGCGGGTCGGCCCATACGCAGTATTTT. This translates into CSAPLASGSAHTQYF.

The gene calls are TRBV24-1 and TRBJ2-7; 7 positions match TRBD1. Germline loops: CDR1 KGHDR, CDR2 SFDVKD. J gave up 11 bases and V 5 bases, and 11 bases lay outside the gene matches. The CDR3 runs 13 residues. The CDR3 nucleotides are TGTGCCACCAGTGGTTACTCTGGGACAGAGGAGTACTTC. This sequence encodes CATSGYSGTEEYF.

V and J are TRBV5-1 and TRBJ2-3; 8 nucleotides agree with TRBD1. Germline V gene data show CDR1 as SGHRS and CDR2 as YFSETQ. The junction had 7 bases not matched to a gene; V was cut back by 5 bases and J by 2 bases. The CDR3 contains 15 residues. CDR3 residues: CASSFGQGPTDTQYF. DNA of the CDR3: TGCGCCAGCAGTTTCGGACAGGGACCCACAGATACGCAGTATTTT.

On this clonotype: A read error may account for a junction end that differs from germline. The chain has TRBV20-1 and TRBJ2-2; D possibly corresponds to TRBD2 (5 bases). The length of the CDR3 is 13 residues. Germline CDR1 reads DFQATT; CDR2 reads SNEGSKA (reference sequence). This chain's CDR3 is CSARSDYTGERFF. For the CDR3, the DNA is TGCAGTGCTAGATCCGATTACACCGGGGAGCGGTTTTTT.

This chain joins TRBV5-6 and TRBJ2-3, with 7 bases that match TRBD2. This CDR3 is 16 amino acids long. V gave up 1 base and J gave up 1 base; unmatched junction bases: 6. Germline V gene lookup returns CDR1 SGHDT and CDR2 YYEEEE. CDR3: CASSLWAGVRTDTQYF. CDR3 DNA: TGTGCCAGCAGCTTGTGGGCGGGGGTACGCACAGATACGCAGTATTTT.

This chain links TRBV12-3 or TRBV12-4 with TRBJ2-3; possibly TRBD2 for D (5 bases). V was pared by 6 bases and J by 4 bases, with 20 bases between. CDR3 size: 16 residues. CDR3 in DNA: TGTGCCAGCAGCACCCAGCCCGGGGTGAGCGCAGATACGCAGTATTTT. It yields the protein CASSTQPGVSADTQYF.

The V gene is TRBV6-1, the J gene TRBJ2-2; 9 nucleotides agree with TRBD2. Germline V gives CDR1 MNHNS, CDR2 SASEGT. Trimming at V came to 5 bases and at J to 1 base, leaving 8 bases not matched to a gene. This CDR3 comprises 17 residues. CDR3 region: CASSPGAGGWNTGELFF. The CDR3 coding sequence is TGTGCCAGCAGTCCGGGAGCGGGAGGATGGAACACCGGGGAGCTGTTTTTT.

The chain's CDR3 is CASSNGTSSGMNTEAFF. CDR3 DNA sequence: TGTGCCAGCAGCAATGGGACATCCTCCGGCATGAACACTGAAGCTTTCTTT. V usage is TRBV21-1 and J usage is TRBJ1-1; no check of the table's D call, TRBD1, against the DNA was made. TRBV21-1 corresponds to a pseudogene. The CDR3 sequence is 17 residues long.

This chain links TRBV20-1 with TRBJ2-3; the match to TRBD2 covers 10 bases. Germline CDR1 and CDR2: DFQATT and SNEGSKA (reference sequence). The CDR3 extends over 14 amino acids. V lost 6 bases to trimming and J lost 4 bases; unmatched junction nucleotides: 7. CDR3 region: CSALSGRFPDTQYF. The DNA for the CDR3 is TGCAGTGCCCTTAGCGGGAGGTTCCCAGATACGCAGTATTTT.

Points on this clonotype: This sequence may be a read error, since a much larger clone differs from it by one base. The rearrangement joins TRBV29-1 to TRBJ2-7; 9 bases agree with TRBD1. The germline CDR1 and CDR2 sequences are SQVTM and ANQGSEA. CDR3 length equals 13 residues. The V segment lost 6 bases and the J segment 9 bases; nucleotides outside the gene matches: 12. The CDR3 is CSVKQGAYDGQYF. Written as DNA, the CDR3 is TGCAGCGTGAAACAGGGGGCATACGACGGGCAGTACTTC.

The V gene is TRBV6-5, the J gene TRBJ2-1; 7 bases match TRBD1. Unmatched junction bases numbered 8, after V lost 5 bases and J lost 4 bases. In germline, CDR1 is MNHEY, CDR2 SVGAGI. This CDR3 has 15 residues. CDR3 nucleotides: TGTGCCAGCAGTCCCGGGACAGTGCCGTACAATGAGCAGTTCTTC. Its protein product is CASSPGTVPYNEQFF.

This clonotype was counted ten times or more. The rearrangement joins TRBV20-1 to TRBJ2-3; D gene ambiguous. Germline V gene lookup returns CDR1 DFQATT and CDR2 SNEGSKA (reference sequence). The CDR3 is 12 amino acids. Deletions cut 3 bases from V and 0 bases from J, with 4 bases between. The CDR3 region is CSARISTDTQYF. The CDR3 nucleotides read TGCAGTGCTAGGATTAGCACAGATACGCAGTATTTT.

This clonotype appeared once. V and J are TRBV30 and TRBJ1-3; D gene ambiguous. The germline CDR1 and CDR2 sequences are GTSNPN and SVGIG (reference sequence). Trimming took 4 bases from V and 2 from J, leaving 6 bases between them. The CDR3 runs to 12 residues. In DNA form, the CDR3 reads TGTGCCTGGACTGCAGCTGGAAACACCATATATTTT. The encoded protein is CAWTAAGNTIYF.